This T cell receptor (beta chain) was profiled in a study of sequential checkpoint blockade in melanoma. Study-wide background: First-line arms were nivolumab then ipilimumab, or the reverse, randomized 1:1. Both treatment sequences were followed by maintenance nivolumab.

The protocol was immunoSEQ multiplex PCR, while the TCRdb copy is restricted to in-frame clones and leaves out a portion. Of around 4,000 clones in the sample, less than 60% are singletons; the top ten hold 20%. CDR3 length: 13 residues. Germline CDR1 reads PRHDT; CDR2 reads FYEKMQ (reference sequence). The germline V and J ends were trimmed by 4 bases and 0 bases, with 7 bases remaining between them. Documented treatment: randomized to nivolumab then ipilimumab (arm A) or the reverse (arm B). PBMC sorting kept live CD3+CD8+ cells without CD19 or CD56. This receptor was obtained from a human patient with melanoma. Some clones in this sample may be carry-over from other donors' samples. The sample consisted of CD8+ T cells sorted from blood (inferred from file names), taken from a patient given nivolumab and ipilimumab in sequence. The chain links TRBV13 to TRBJ2-7; D uncertain. This CDR3 reads CASSSPSSYEQYF. The CDR3 nucleotides read TGTGCCAGCAGCTCCCCGAGCTCCTACGAGCAGTACTTC. Drawing the rest from reference TRBV13 and TRBJ2-7, the complete variable domain is AAGVIQSPRHLIKEKRETATLKCYPIPRHDTVYWYQQGPGQDPQFLISFYEKMQSDKGSIPDRFSAQQFSDYHSELNMSSLELGDSALYFCASSSPSSYEQYFGPGTRLTVT.